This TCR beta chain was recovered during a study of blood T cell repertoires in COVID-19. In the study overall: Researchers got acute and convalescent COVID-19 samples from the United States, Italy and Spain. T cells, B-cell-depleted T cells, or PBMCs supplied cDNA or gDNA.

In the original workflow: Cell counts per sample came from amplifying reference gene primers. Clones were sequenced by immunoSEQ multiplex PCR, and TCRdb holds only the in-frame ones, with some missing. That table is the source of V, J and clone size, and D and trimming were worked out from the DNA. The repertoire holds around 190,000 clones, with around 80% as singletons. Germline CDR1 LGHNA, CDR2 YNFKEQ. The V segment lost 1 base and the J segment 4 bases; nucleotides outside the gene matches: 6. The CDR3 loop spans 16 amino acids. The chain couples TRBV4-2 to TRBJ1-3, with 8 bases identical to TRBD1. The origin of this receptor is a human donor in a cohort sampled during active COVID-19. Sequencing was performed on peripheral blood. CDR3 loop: CASSQGVGQEGNTIYF. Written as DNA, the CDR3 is TGTGCCAGCAGCCAAGGGGTGGGACAGGAAGGAAACACCATATATTTT.